The 9 T cell receptor beta chains presented below share a single source sample, sequenced in a study of monozygotic twins with inflammatory bowel disease. For each CDR3 protein, TCRdb gives one entry from its re-call of the 5' RACE reads, without DNA. The table for this sample gives 440,000 or so distinct CDR3 sequences. Sequenced material: blood. All receptors derive from a human donor with ulcerative colitis or Crohn's disease, or a healthy co-twin of an affected twin (not recorded which).

The chain combines TRBV7-8 with TRBJ2-1; TCRdb returns TRBD1, unconfirmable since there is no DNA. CDR3 size: 17 residues. CDR1 and CDR2 (germline): SGHVS, FQNEAQ. CDR3 in amino acids: CASSLYLGRGSYNEQFF.

The gene calls are TRBV6-1 and TRBJ1-5; TCRdb returns TRBD1, unconfirmable since there is no DNA. The CDR3 length is 15 residues. Germline values: CDR1 MNHNS, CDR2 SASEGT. The CDR3 reads CASQEGAVSNQPQHF.

The genes are TRBV6-5 and TRBJ1-6. This CDR3 is 13 amino acids long. Germline V gene data show CDR1 as MNHEY and CDR2 as SVGAGI. This chain's CDR3 is CASSTVGNSPLHF.

CDR3 protein: CATSDLPGNEQYF. The chain recombines TRBV19 with TRBJ2-7; checking the TCRdb D call of TRBD1 is not possible without DNA. The germline V gene encodes CDR1 LNHDA and CDR2 SQIVND (reference sequence). The CDR3 has 13 residues.

J is TRBJ1-2 and V is TRBV7-2. The CDR3 is 15 residues long. The germline V gene encodes CDR1 SGHTA and CDR2 FQGNSA. CDR3 in amino acids: CASSLARGTTDGYTF.

The chain combines TRBV4-2 with TRBJ2-1; the D call from TCRdb, TRBD1, cannot be confirmed without DNA. This CDR3 is 16 amino acids long. CDR1 and CDR2 (germline): LGHNA, YNFKEQ. CDR3 amino acids: CASSQEGDRGRGEQFF.

This chain connects TRBV5-5 to TRBJ2-3; TCRdb selects TRBD2, and the lack of DNA leaves this call unchecked. This CDR3 is 18 amino acids long. In germline, CDR1 is SGHKS, CDR2 YYEKEE (reference sequence). The CDR3 here is CASSLESLAGTSTDTQYF.

This chain links TRBV6-5 with TRBJ1-1. Germline V CDR1 and CDR2: MNHEY, SVGAGI. The CDR3 runs to 14 residues. The CDR3 sequence: CASSYLGRRTEAFF.

V is TRBV29-1 and J is TRBJ1-1. This CDR3 is built from 11 residues. In germline, CDR1 is SQVTM, CDR2 ANQGSEA. The chain's CDR3 is CSVANGAEAFF.